Sequencing of this T cell receptor beta chain was carried out in a study of Graves' ophthalmopathy and Graves' hyperthyroidism. Ophthalmopathic donors had moderate-to-severe activity, CAS ≥3 and NOSPECS ≥4, with disease that had lasted under 3 months. PBMCs came from more than 8 ml of fresh peripheral blood. In its sample, this clonotype was seen many times. This CDR3 contains 11 residues. Trimming shortened V by 4 bases and J by 8 bases, and 11 bases separated the two germline ends. Germline CDR1 and CDR2: DFQATT and SNEGSKA (reference sequence). For repertoire sequencing, the TCR beta CDR3 regions were amplified from RNA transcripts. RT-PCR was first run with HTBI primers, then multiplex PCR in a second round. TCRdb called the multiplex PCR reads again in MiXCR, with one record for every CDR3 protein. The repertoire holds about 740,000 distinct CDR3 sequences, 40% seen once, with approximately 46% in the top ten.

The chain recombines TRBV20-1 with TRBJ1-2; the D gene is possibly TRBD1 (6 bases). Material for sequencing was peripheral blood. The origin of this receptor is an adult man with Graves' ophthalmopathy. The CDR3 here is CSAIQGFGYTF. CDR3 DNA sequence: TGCAGTGCTATACAGGGCTTCGGCTACACCTTC.